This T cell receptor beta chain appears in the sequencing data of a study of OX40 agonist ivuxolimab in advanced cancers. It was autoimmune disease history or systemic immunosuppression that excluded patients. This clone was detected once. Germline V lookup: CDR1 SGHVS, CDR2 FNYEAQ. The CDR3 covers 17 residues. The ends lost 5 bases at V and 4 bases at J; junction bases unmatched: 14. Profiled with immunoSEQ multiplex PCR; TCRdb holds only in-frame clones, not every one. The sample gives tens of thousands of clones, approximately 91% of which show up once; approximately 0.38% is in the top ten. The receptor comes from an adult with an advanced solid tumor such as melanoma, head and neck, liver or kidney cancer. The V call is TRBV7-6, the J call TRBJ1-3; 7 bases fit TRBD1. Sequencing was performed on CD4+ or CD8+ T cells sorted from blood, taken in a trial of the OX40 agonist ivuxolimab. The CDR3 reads CASSVLPAGQLGNTIYF. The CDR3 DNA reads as TGTGCCAGCAGCGTATTACCAGCGGGACAGCTGGGAAACACCATATATTTT.